The present entry profiles one T cell receptor (beta chain) with its context. The antigen is not known. This record comes from a study of identifying expanded T cells in peripheral blood. Produced via immunoSEQ multiplex PCR; TCRdb's table is partial and in-frame only. The data show tens of thousands of clones, 88% seen once. Collection occurred without any documented infections or immune events in donors. The CDR3 runs 14 residues. The germline CDR1 and CDR2 sequences are SGHTA and FQGNSA. The V end was cut by 5 bases, the J end by 1 base, with 12 bases between. Findings of the study overall: About 1.3 clones differed between technical replicates, versus about 17 and 20 over time. Variance in clone template counts between roughly 2-week samples significantly increased with total template count across all healthy donors.

Sequencing was carried out using blood. The chain is built from TRBV7-2 and TRBJ2-7, with D perhaps TRBD2 (5 bases). This receptor was identified in a person between 18 and 75 years old in good health. The CDR3 here is CASSIEGNSYEQYF. The DNA of the CDR3 is TGTGCCAGCAGCATAGAGGGTAATTCCTACGAGCAGTACTTC.